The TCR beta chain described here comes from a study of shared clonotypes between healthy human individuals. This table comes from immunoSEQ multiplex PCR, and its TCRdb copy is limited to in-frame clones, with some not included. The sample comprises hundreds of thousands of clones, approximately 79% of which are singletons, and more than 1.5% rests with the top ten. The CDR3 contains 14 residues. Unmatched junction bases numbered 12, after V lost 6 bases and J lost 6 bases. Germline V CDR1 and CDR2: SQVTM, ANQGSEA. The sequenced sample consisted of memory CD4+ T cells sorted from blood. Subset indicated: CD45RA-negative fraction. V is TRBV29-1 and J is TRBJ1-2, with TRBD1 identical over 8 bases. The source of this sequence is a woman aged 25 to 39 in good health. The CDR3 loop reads CSVKGGQGFNGYTF. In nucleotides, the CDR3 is TGCAGCGTCAAGGGCGGACAGGGTTTTAATGGCTACACCTTC. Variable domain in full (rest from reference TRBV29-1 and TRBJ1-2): SAVISQKPSRDICQRGTSLTIQCQVDSQVTMMFWYRQQPGQSLTLIATANQGSEATYESGFVIDKFPISRPNLTFSTLTVSNMSPEDSSIYLCSVKGGQGFNGYTFGSGTRLTVV.